These T cell receptor beta chains were read from a single sample in a study of CD8+ T cells in alopecia areata. Clones were read by immunoSEQ multiplex PCR, and TCRdb kept only the in-frame ones, dropping some. The sample has over 200,000 clones; under 70% are singletons. The input for sequencing was CD4+ T cells sorted from blood, taken at week 4, from a patient treated with tofacitinib. The source of these receptors is a human donor with alopecia areata. Each CDR3 is given with its conserved first and last residue. Fields, in order: V gene, clone size, CDR3 protein. The size entry is marked missing in some rows and otherwise reads once, few, many or a size class.

>TRBV7-9|-
CASSLYAGQEGEKLFF
>TRBV6-6|-
CASSYSTEHGYTF
>TRBV15|-
CATSGMRGYEQYF
>TRBV19|-
CASSGPRTSGGSSRTDTQYF
>TRBV7-8|-
CASSSGSRQDTQYF
>TRBV30|-
CAWRRTGGVHEKLFF
>TRBV15|few
CATSRGSLGGTDTQYF
>TRBV7-2|once
CASSLIGDLETQYF
>TRBV25-1|-
CASSYLVSPLHF
>TRBV6-6|once
CASRTGAREKLFF
>TRBV30|-
CAWSVAGDRTFF
>TRBV29-1|-
CSVQTYNEQFF
>TRBV7-9|few
CASSLEGNTEAFF
>TRBV30|-
CAWSGPTGELFF
>TRBV7-2|once
CASSLNSGETQYF
>TRBV6-5|-
CASSRDADYEQYF
>TRBV29-1|-
CSASRVAGTGSYGYTF
>TRBV7-2|-
CASSPEWGGRGQPQHF
>TRBV30|once
CALRASRGSGGYTF
>TRBV6-5|-
CASSQGQIYGYTF
>TRBV29-1|few
CSVRWIETQYF
>TRBV5-1|-
CASSLGFTKNIQYF
>TRBV4-1|-
CASSQPGQAPKKLFF
>TRBV2|-
CASSERSATGETQYF
>TRBV11-1|-
CASSTTGGYEQYF
>TRBV7-2|-
CASSLGGRERSQHF
>TRBV6-6|-
CASSLPPGPEQYF
>TRBV10-3|once
CAISAGGSYNEQFF
>TRBV2|-
CASSVDGGASDTQYF
>TRBV7-2|-
CASSLDRDYPYEQYF
>TRBV7-2|-
CASSQQGGGGYEQYF